The present T cell receptor beta chain was sequenced within a study of blood T cell repertoires in COVID-19. Study background: Donors in the United States, Italy and Spain gave samples during acute or convalescent COVID-19.

Original processing methods: Cell counts per sample came from amplifying reference gene primers. Clones were sequenced by immunoSEQ multiplex PCR, and TCRdb holds only the in-frame ones, with some missing. That table furnishes V, J and clone size, whereas the DNA furnished D and trimming. The sample holds more than 95,000 clones, approximately 80% seen once. J gave up 0 bases and V 6 bases, and 4 bases lay outside the gene matches. This CDR3 comprises 15 residues. Germline CDR1 and CDR2: MGHDK and SYGVNS. The chain employs TRBV25-1 and TRBJ2-2; 7 bases are shared with TRBD1. The sequence was obtained from a man between 60 and 75 years old with acute or convalescent COVID-19. Sequenced sample: peripheral blood. As DNA, the CDR3 is TGTGCCAGCAGGACCGGGACAGCGAACACCGGGGAGCTGTTTTTT. Residues: CASRTGTANTGELFF.